This is a list of T cell receptor beta chains from one sample in a study of T cell responses to AZD1222 COVID-19 vaccine. This table comes from immunoSEQ multiplex PCR, and its TCRdb copy is limited to in-frame clones, with some not included. The table has roughly 170,000 clones, about nine tenths seen once. The sequences come from peripheral blood, collected on day 0 of AZD1222 vaccination. The receptors were sampled from an adult in good health. Each CDR3 is given with its conserved first and last residue. The D gene is left open where the match is weak. Some rows mark clone size as missing; the rest say once, few, many or name a class of expanded clone.

CDR3 length,D gene,J gene,V gene,clone size,CDR3 protein,CDR3 DNA
15,.,TRBJ1-1,TRBV27,.,CASSPLVGANTEAFF,TGTGCCAGCAGTCCCCTTGTGGGGGCAAACACTGAAGCTTTCTTT
13,TRBD2,TRBJ2-7,TRBV2,.,CASSSGGGYEQYF,TGTGCCAGCAGTAGCGGGGGGGGCTACGAGCAGTACTTC
16,.,TRBJ2-5,TRBV7-6,.,CASSLGEQGSGETQYF,TGTGCCAGCAGCTTAGGGGAGCAGGGATCCGGGGAGACCCAGTACTTC
15,.,TRBJ2-5,TRBV5-4,.,CASSPPGGRRETQYF,TGTGCCAGCAGCCCCCCGGGGGGCAGGAGGGAGACCCAGTACTTC
14,TRBD1,TRBJ2-7,TRBV5-3,once,CARSSGTDSYEQYF,TGTGCCAGAAGCTCCGGGACAGACTCCTACGAGCAGTACTTC
14,TRBD1,TRBJ2-3,TRBV6-5,once,CASRSPGTDSTQYF,TGTGCCAGCAGAAGTCCCGGGACAGATAGCACGCAGTATTTT
15,TRBD1,TRBJ1-2,TRBV14,.,CASSQGRTGGSGYTF,TGTGCCAGCAGCCAAGGGCGGACAGGGGGAAGTGGCTACACCTTC
16,TRBD1,TRBJ1-5,TRBV4-3,.,CASSQTTGDGNQPQHF,TGCGCCAGCAGCCAGACGACAGGGGATGGCAATCAGCCCCAGCATTTT
15,TRBD1,TRBJ1-2,TRBV6-5,.,CASRRGLGGLYGYTF,TGTGCCAGCAGGCGGGGTTTAGGGGGCCTCTATGGCTACACCTTC
15,TRBD1,TRBJ1-2,TRBV5-4,.,CASSLASGGRSGYTF,TGTGCCAGCAGCTTGGCATCAGGGGGGCGGAGTGGCTACACCTTC
13,.,TRBJ1-1,TRBV19,once,CASSMTLNTEAFF,TGTGCCAGTAGTATGACCCTGAACACTGAAGCTTTCTTT
12,.,TRBJ2-7,TRBV6-4,.,CASSEGALGQYF,TGTGCCAGCAGTGAAGGGGCTTTAGGGCAGTACTTC
12,.,TRBJ1-1,TRBV3-1/TRBV3-2,.,CASSQEGGGAFF,TGTGCCAGCAGCCAAGAAGGGGGAGGAGCTTTCTTT
17,TRBD1,TRBJ1-5,TRBV6-4,.,CASSEPGTGVGNQPQHF,TGTGCCAGCAGTGAACCCGGGACAGGGGTGGGCAATCAGCCCCAGCATTTT
14,.,TRBJ1-1,TRBV19,.,CASTPLGANTEAFF,TGTGCCAGTACCCCCCTCGGAGCGAACACTGAAGCTTTCTTT
14,.,TRBJ1-1,TRBV6-5,.,CASSSIPGSTEAFF,TGTGCCAGCAGTAGTATACCAGGGAGCACTGAAGCTTTCTTT